This TCR beta chain was observed in a study of CD8 T cells in Susac syndrome. Germline V gene sequence: CDR1 SEHNR, CDR2 FQNEAQ (reference sequence). With V trimmed by 0 bases and J by 7 bases, 6 bases remained unmatched. The CDR3 is made up of 14 amino acids. Points from the study as a whole: The CD4+ T cell repertoires from Susac syndrome exhibited no clonal expansion.

This clonotype was seen once. The target antigen is unknown. Random hexamers were used to reverse transcribe roughly 0.45 to 1 ug of RNA. MiXCR, applied by TCRdb to the immunoSEQ multiplex PCR reads, yields one record per CDR3 protein. The sample has some 94,000 distinct CDR3 sequences; 90% to 95% are singletons. Sequencing used CD4+ T cells from PBMCs. The rearrangement uses TRBV7-9 and TRBJ2-7, with TRBD1 identical over 7 bases. This sequence was found in a human donor with Susac syndrome. The CDR3 loop reads CASSLARQGKEQYF. The CDR3, as DNA: TGTGCCAGCAGCTTAGCTCGACAGGGTAAAGAGCAGTACTTC.